The TCR beta chain under discussion was sequenced for a study of control samples from healthy donors and cancer patients. Germline V gene data show CDR1 as LGHDT and CDR2 as YNNKEL (reference sequence). Trimming removed 4 bases at V and 11 bases at J, with 17 bases between. The CDR3 spans 13 residues. Data came from immunoSEQ multiplex PCR; TCRdb stores just in-frame clones and leaves some out. The sample holds tens of thousands of clones, just over 85% seen once. This clonotype originated in a woman between 45 and 65 years old with lung cancer. The sample comprised PBMCs. The chain couples TRBV3-1 (or the pseudogene TRBV3-2) to TRBJ1-1; no clear D gene. The CDR3 coding sequence is TGTGCCAGCAGCCCAGGATTCGACGTCTCGGCTTTCTTT. Translation: CASSPGFDVSAFF.